This T cell receptor beta chain was documented in a study of T cells in Graves' hyperthyroidism and ophthalmopathy (dated by TCRdb to the late 2010s). Study-wide context: Peripheral blood was sampled at the time of initial diagnosis, prior to any treatment. The roughly 90 discovery patients were divided at random into training and test sets in a 7:3 ratio. To identify distinguishing TCR V-J signatures, a discovery cohort of about a hundred patients was used, comprising 40 to 45 with Graves' ophthalmopathy and around 57 with stable Graves' hyperthyroidism. Prospective prediction of ophthalmopathy was tested in an independent validation cohort of 18 to 20 hyperthyroidism patients and 17 patients who later progressed to ophthalmopathy. In addition, the study compared T-cell repertoires in thyroid tissue and in blood from about 6 Graves' hyperthyroidism patients. The paper describes TCR Vbeta CDR3 sequencing of around 130 peripheral blood samples, made up of roughly 40 ophthalmopathy patients, roughly 75 hyperthyroidism patients and roughly 17 progressor patients. After blood sampling, hyperthyroidism patients were treated with methimazole at a starting dose of 30 mg daily, and ophthalmopathy patients were treated with high-dose intravenous methylprednisolone. Overall study results and their limits: Blood samples also contained most of the expanded thyroid clonotypes (frequency above 0.001), which suggests that blood repertoires may reflect thyroid immune responses. During validation, the model predicted progression to ophthalmopathy a median of approximately 6.5 months ahead of onset, with more than 55% sensitivity and 72% to 85% specificity. In cross-validation, a model built on a 13 V-J signature told ophthalmopathy apart from stable hyperthyroidism with under 90% sensitivity and around 81% specificity, and in testing the same model reached 80%/75%. Sample size was not statistically predetermined, and blinding of investigators to group allocation was not performed.

The germline V gene (reference sequence) gives CDR1 as LNHDA and CDR2 as SQIVND. Germline trimming: 5 bases from V, 7 bases from J; junction bases outside gene matches: 8. The CDR3 numbers 14 residues from cysteine through phenylalanine. The entry retains the CDR3 DNA only, 42 bases that are in frame from base 1. Stable Graves' hyperthyroidism was defined as the absence of progression to ophthalmopathy over 18 months of follow-up. The hyperthyroidism patients were between 18 and 65 years old and newly diagnosed, with a disease duration of less than 2 months. The study excluded patients with uncontrolled infections, other autoimmune diseases, pregnancy or lactation. Diagnoses were established on the basis of clinical symptoms, serum thyroxine and TRAb, thyroid ultrasound, and orbital computed tomography. Ficoll-Paque density gradient centrifugation was used to isolate PBMCs from about 9 ml of fresh peripheral blood. Trizol reagent was used to extract total RNA, and RNA quality was then checked on an Agilent 2100 Bioanalyzer.

TCR beta CDR3 regions were amplified from RNA transcripts. A first-round RT-PCR of the TCR CDR3 used the HTBI primer set with the Qiagen OneStep RT-PCR kit. Libraries were constructed in a second round of multiplex PCR, after which size selection and purification were carried out. Paired-end sequencing of the libraries was performed with 100 bp reads on an Illumina HiSeq2000. The authors' pipeline ran thus. SOAPnuke was used to process the raw data, throwing out any read that contained adapters or uncalled bases, had a mean Phred below 15, or lacked an exact constant-primer or identifier match. COPE v1.2.5 was used to merge the high-quality paired reads, and each unique nucleotide sequence was defined as a clonotype. MiTCR v1.1 was used to align clonotypes to the IMGT TRBV, TRBD and TRBJ reference segments. Only V-J combinations with frequency above 0.0001, covering 98% to 99.2% of repertoires, were analysed. The TCS score was defined as the ratio of F50 (clonal expansion) to E x V (chaos), calculated using BLOSUM62-based TCRdist between CDR3 peptides within each V-J. Welch's t-statistics and random forest reduced 450 to 600 V-J features to around 14, which were used in a naive Bayes classifier (R e1071). TCRdb itself trimmed the public reads at Q25 with fastp, ran MiXCR and retained productive beta chains. Each entry is one CDR3 protein sequence, shown with its most common DNA and genes. These V and J calls rely on TCRdb rather than the paper's analysis. For this sample the table gives over 200,000 distinct CDR3 sequences, of which about 17% were detected only once. The top ten hold around 47% of the sample.

This clonotype was counted only a few times. Its antigen has not been determined. Base-call qualities are not available, and no considerably larger clone is one nucleotide away. This chain is built from TRBV19 and TRBJ2-7, with TRBD1 identical over 10 junction bases. This TCR came from a man in his forties with Graves' hyperthyroidism. Material: blood. The CDR3 is CASSPRQGALEQYF. The sequenced DNA: TGTGCCAGTAGTCCGCGACAGGGGGCTCTAGAGCAGTACTTC.